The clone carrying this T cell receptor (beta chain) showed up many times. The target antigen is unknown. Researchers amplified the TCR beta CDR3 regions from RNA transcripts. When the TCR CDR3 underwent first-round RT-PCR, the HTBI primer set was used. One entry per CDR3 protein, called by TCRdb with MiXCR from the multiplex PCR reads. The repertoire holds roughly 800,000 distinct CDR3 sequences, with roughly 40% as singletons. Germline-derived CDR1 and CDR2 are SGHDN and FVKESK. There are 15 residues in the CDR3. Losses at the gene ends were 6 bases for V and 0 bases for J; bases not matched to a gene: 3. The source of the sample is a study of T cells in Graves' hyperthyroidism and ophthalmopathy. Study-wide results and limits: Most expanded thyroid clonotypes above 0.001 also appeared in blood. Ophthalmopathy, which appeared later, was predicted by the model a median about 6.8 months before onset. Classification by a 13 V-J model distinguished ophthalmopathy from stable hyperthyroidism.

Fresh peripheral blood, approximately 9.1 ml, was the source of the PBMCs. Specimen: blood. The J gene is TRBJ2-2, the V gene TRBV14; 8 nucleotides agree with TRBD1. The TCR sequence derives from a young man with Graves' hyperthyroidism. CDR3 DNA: TGTGCCAGCAGGGTGACAGGGGCGAACACCGGGGAGCTGTTTTTT. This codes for CASRVTGANTGELFF.